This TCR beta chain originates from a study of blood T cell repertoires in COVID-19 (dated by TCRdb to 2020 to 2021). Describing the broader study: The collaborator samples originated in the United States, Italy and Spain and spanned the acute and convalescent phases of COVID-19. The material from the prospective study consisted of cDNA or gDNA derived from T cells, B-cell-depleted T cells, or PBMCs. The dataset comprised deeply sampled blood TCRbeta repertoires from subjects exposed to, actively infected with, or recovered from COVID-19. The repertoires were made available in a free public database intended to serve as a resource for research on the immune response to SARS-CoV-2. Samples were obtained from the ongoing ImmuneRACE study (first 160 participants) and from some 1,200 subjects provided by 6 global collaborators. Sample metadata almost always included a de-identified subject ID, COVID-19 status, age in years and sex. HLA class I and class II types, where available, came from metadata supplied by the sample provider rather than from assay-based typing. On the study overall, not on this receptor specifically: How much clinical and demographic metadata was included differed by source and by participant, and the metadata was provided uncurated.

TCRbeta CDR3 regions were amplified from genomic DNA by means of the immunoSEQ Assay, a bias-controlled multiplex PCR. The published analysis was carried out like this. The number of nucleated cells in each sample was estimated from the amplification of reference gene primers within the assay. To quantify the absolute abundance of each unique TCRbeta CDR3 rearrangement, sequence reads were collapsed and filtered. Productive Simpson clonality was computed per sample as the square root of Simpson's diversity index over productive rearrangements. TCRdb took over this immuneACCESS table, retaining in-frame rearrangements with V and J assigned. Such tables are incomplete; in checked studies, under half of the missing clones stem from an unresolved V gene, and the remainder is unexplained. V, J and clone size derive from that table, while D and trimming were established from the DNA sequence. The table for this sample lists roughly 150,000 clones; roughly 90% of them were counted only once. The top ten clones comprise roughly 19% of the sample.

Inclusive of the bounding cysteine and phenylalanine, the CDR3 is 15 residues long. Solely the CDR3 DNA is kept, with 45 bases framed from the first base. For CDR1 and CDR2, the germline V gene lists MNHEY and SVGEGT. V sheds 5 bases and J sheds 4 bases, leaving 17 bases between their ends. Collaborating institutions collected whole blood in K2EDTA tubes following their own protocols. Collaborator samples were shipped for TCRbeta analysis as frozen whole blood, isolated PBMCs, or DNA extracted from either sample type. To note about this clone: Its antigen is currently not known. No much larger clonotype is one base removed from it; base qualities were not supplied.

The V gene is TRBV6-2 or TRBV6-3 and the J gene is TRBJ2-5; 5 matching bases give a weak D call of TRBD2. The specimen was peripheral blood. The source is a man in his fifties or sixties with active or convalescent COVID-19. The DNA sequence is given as TGTGCCAGCAGTCCCCCGGGGAGCGGAGGAGAGACCCAGTACTTC. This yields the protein CASSPPGSGGETQYF.